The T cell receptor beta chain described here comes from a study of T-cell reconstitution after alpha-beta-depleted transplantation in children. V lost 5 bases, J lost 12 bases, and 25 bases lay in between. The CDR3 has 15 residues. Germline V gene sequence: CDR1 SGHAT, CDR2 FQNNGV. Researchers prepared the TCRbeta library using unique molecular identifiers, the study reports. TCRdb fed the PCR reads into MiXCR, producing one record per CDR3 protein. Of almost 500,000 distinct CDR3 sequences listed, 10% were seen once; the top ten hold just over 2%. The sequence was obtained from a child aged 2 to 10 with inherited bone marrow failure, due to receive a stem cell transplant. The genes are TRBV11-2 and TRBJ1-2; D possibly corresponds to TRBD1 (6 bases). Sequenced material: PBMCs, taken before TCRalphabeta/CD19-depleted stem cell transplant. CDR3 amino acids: CASSPPGPLGAPNTF. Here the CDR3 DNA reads TGTGCCAGCAGCCCCCCTGGCCCACTGGGGGCCCCGAACACCTTC.